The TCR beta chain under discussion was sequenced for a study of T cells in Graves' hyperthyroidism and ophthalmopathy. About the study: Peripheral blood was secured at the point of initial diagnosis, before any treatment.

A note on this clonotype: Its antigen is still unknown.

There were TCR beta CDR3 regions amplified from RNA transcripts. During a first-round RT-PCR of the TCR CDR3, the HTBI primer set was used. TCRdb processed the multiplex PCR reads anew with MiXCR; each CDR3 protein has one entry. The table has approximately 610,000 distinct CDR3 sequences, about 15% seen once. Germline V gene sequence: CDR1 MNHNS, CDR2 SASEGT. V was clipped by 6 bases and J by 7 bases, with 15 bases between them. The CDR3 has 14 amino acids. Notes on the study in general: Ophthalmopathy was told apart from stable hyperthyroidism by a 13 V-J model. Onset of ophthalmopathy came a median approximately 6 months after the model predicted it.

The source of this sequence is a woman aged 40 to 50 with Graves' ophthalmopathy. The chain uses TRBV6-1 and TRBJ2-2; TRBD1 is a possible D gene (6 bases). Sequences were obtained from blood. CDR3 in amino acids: CASSNYRDVGELFF. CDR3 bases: TGTGCCAGCAGCAATTACAGGGATGTCGGGGAGCTGTTTTTT.